One and the same sample provided the 6 T cell receptor beta chains below, sequenced in a study of shared clonotypes between healthy human individuals. Data came from immunoSEQ multiplex PCR; TCRdb stores just in-frame clones and leaves some out. The repertoire has hundreds of thousands of clones, approximately 96% of them found once; the top ten carry roughly 0.12%. CD45RO-negative, CCR7-positively selected cells formed the naive CD8 fraction, excluding terminally differentiated effector memory CD45RA+ cells. Material for sequencing was naive CD8+ T cells sorted from blood. Source of these receptors: a woman under 40 in good health.

The chain couples TRBV15 to TRBJ1-5; TRBD1 might be the D (5 bases). CDR1 and CDR2 from the germline V gene are LNHNV and YYDKDF (reference sequence). The CDR3 extends over 15 amino acids. V was pared by 5 bases and J by 2 bases, with 13 bases between. This CDR3 is CATSLRGGGNQPQHF. CDR3 DNA: TGTGCCACCAGCCTTCGTGGGGGGGGCAATCAGCCCCAGCATTTT.

The table lists this clone with a count of one. This chain uses TRBV29-1 with TRBJ2-2; no reliable D call. Germline CDR1 reads SQVTM; CDR2 reads ANQGSEA. Trimming removed 4 bases at V and 4 bases at J, with 10 bases between. CDR3 length: 13 amino acids. This CDR3 is CSVVRPFTGELFF. In DNA, the CDR3 is TGCAGCGTTGTCAGGCCCTTCACCGGGGAGCTGTTTTTT.

A remark on this clone: Germline is not matched at one junction end, which may reflect a read error. Other DNA sequences in this specimen translate into the identical CDR3. The chain employs TRBV4-1 and TRBJ1-2; D is ambiguous. Germline-derived CDR1 and CDR2 are MGHRA and YSYEKL. This CDR3 has 11 amino acids. The CDR3 region is CASSQGYGYTF. The CDR3 DNA reads TGTGCCAGCAGCCAAGGGTATGGCTACACCTTC.

The V and J genes are TRBV5-1 and TRBJ2-1, with 7 bases matching TRBD1. The V gene's germline CDR1 is SGHRS and CDR2 YFSETQ. This CDR3 spans 14 amino acids. After removal of 0 bases from V and 10 bases from J, the junction contained 7 bases not matched to a gene. CDR3 sequence (DNA): TGCGCCAGCAGCTTGGAAGGGGGCTACGACGAGCAGTTCTTC. Translating it yields CASSLEGGYDEQFF.

The J gene is TRBJ2-7, the V gene TRBV28, with TRBD2 matching over 13 bases. Trimming at V came to 6 bases and at J to 6 bases, leaving 2 bases not matched to a gene. The CDR3 runs 13 residues. Germline assignment: CDR1 MDHEN and CDR2 SYDVKM. CDR3 bases: TGTGCCAGCAGCGGACTAGCGGGAGTCGAGCAGTACTTC. Translating it yields CASSGLAGVEQYF. Drawing the rest from reference TRBV28 and TRBJ2-7, the complete variable domain is DVKVTQSSRYLVKRTGEKVFLECVQDMDHENMFWYRQDPGLGLRLIYFSYDVKMKEKGDIPEGYSVSREKKERFSLILESASTNQTSMYLCASSGLAGVEQYFGPGTRLTVT.

V and J are TRBV5-1 and TRBJ2-7; no clear D. V dropped 1 base and J dropped 5 bases, with 4 bases sitting between them. Per the germline V gene, CDR1 is SGHRS and CDR2 is YFSETQ. This CDR3 comprises 11 residues. CDR3 loop: CASSLTHEQYF. The CDR3 DNA sequence: TGCGCCAGCAGCTTGACCCACGAGCAGTACTTC.